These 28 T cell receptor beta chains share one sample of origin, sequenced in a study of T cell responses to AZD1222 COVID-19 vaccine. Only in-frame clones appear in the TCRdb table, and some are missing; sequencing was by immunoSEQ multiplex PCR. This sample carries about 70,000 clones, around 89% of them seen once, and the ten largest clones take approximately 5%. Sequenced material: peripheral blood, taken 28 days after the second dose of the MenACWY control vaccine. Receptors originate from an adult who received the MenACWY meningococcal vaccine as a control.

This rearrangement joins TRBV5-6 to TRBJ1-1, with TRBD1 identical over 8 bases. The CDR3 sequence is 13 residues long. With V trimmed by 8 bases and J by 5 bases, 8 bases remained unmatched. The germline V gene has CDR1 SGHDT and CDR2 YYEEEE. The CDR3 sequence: CASRLQGGTEAFF. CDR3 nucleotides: TGTGCCAGTAGACTACAGGGGGGGACTGAAGCTTTCTTT.

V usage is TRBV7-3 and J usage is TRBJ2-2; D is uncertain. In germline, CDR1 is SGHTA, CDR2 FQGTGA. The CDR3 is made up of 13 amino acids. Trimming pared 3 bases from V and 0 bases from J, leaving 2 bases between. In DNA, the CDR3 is TGTGCCAGCAGCTTCACGAACACCGGGGAGCTGTTTTTT. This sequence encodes CASSFTNTGELFF. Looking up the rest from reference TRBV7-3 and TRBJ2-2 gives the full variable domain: GAGVSQTPSNKVTEKGKYVELRCDPISGHTALYWYRQSLGQGPEFLIYFQGTGAADDSGLPNDRFFAVRPEGSVSTLKIQRTERGDSAVYLCASSFTNTGELFFGEGSRLTVL.

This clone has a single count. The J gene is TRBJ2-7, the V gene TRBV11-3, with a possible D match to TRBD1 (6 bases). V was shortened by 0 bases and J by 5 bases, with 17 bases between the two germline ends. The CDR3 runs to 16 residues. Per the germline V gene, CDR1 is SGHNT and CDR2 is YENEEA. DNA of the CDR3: TGTGCCAGCAGCTTAGATTTTACAGGGACGGGTAACGAGCAGTACTTC. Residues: CASSLDFTGTGNEQYF.

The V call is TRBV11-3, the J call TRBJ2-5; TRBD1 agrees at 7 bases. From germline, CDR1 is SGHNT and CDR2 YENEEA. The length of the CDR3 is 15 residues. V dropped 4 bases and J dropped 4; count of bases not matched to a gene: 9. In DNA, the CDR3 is TGTGCCAGCAGCTCCGGGACAGCCGGTTCAGAGACCCAGTACTTC. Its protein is CASSSGTAGSETQYF.

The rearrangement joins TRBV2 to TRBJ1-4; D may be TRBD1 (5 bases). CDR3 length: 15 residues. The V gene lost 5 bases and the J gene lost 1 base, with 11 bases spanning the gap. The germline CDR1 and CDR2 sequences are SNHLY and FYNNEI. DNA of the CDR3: TGTGCCAGCAGTAGGGGCGTAGGAACTAATGAAAAACTGTTTTTT. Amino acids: CASSRGVGTNEKLFF. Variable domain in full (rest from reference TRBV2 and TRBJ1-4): EPEVTQTPSHQVTQMGQEVILRCVPISNHLYFYWYRQILGQKVEFLVSFYNNEISEKSEIFDDQFSVERPDGSNFTLKIRSTKLEDSAMYFCASSRGVGTNEKLFFGSGTQLSVL.

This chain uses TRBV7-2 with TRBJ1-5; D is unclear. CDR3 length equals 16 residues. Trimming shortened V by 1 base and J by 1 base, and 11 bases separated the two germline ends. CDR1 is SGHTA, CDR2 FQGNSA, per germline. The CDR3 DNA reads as TGTGCCAGCAGCTTAGAGTCTGGGCACAGCAATCAGCCCCAGCATTTT. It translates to CASSLESGHSNQPQHF.

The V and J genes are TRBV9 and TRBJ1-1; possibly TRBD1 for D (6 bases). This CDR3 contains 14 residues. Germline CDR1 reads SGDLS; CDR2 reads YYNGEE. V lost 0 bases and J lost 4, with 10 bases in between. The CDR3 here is CASSVEQGSTEAFF. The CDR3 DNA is TGTGCCAGCAGCGTAGAACAGGGTTCCACTGAAGCTTTCTTT.

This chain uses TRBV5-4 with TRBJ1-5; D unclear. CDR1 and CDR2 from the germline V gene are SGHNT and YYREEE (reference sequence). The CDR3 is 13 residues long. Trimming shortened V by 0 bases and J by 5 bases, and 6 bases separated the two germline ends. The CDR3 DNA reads TGTGCCAGCAGCTTGGGTAGGGATCAGCCCCAGCATTTT. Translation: CASSLGRDQPQHF.

For the CDR3, the DNA is TGTGCCAGCAGCTTACAGAACTATGGCTACACCTTC. This gives the protein CASSLQNYGYTF. This chain connects TRBV7-9 to TRBJ1-2; the D is unclear. The CDR3 length is 12 residues. V was pared by 2 bases and J by 2 bases, with 3 bases between. From germline, CDR1 is SEHNR and CDR2 FQNEAQ (reference sequence).

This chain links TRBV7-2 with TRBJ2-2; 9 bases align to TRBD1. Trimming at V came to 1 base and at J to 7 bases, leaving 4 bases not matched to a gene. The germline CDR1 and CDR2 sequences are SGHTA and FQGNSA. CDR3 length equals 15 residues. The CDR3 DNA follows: TGTGCCAGCAGCTTAGGGGACAGGGCCTTCGGGGAGCTGTTTTTT. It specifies CASSLGDRAFGELFF.

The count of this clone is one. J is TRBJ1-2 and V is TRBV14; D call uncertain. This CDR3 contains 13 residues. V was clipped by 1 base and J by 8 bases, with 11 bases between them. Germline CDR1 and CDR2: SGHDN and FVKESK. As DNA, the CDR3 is TGTGCCAGCAGCCAAGTTCCCGGCGGCGGCTACACCTTC. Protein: CASSQVPGGGYTF.

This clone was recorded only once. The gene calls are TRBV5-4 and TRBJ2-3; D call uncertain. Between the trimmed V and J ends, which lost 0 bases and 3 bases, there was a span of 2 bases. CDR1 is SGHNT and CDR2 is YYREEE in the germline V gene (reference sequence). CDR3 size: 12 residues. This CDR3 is CASSLVTDTQYF. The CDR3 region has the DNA TGTGCCAGCAGCTTGGTTACAGATACGCAGTATTTT. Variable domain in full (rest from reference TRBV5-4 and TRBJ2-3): ETGVTQSPTHLIKTRGQQVTLRCSSQSGHNTVSWYQQALGQGPQFIFQYYREEENGRGNFPPRFSGLQFPNYSSELNVNALELDDSALYLCASSLVTDTQYFGPGTRLTVL.

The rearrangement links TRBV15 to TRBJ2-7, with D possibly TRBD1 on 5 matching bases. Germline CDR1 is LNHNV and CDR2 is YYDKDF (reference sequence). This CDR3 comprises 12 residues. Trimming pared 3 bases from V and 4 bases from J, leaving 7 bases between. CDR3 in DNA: TGTGCCACCAGCAGTTCAGGGTACGAGCAGTACTTC. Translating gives CATSSSGYEQYF.

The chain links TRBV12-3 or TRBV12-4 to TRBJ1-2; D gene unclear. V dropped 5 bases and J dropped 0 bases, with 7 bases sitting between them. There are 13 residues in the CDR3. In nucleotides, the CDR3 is TGTGCCAGCAGTGTTGGCCCTAACTATGGCTACACCTTC. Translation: CASSVGPNYGYTF.

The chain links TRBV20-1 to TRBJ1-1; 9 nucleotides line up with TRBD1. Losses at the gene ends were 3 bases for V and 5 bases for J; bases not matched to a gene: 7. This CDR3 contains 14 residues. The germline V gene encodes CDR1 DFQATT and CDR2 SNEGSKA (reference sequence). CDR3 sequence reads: CSASPTGGGTEAFF. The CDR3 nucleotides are TGCAGTGCTAGTCCGACAGGGGGAGGAACTGAAGCTTTCTTT.

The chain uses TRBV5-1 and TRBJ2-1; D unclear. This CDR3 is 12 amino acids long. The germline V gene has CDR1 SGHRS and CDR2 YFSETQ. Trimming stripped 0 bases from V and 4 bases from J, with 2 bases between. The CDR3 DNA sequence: TGCGCCAGCAGCTTGGTTTACAATGAGCAGTTCTTC. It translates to CASSLVYNEQFF.

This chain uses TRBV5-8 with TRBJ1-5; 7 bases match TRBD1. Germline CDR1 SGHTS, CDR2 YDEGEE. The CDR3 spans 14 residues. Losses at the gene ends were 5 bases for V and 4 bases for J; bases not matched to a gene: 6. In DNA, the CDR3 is TGTGCCAGCAGTCCGGGACAGCTGAATCAGCCCCAGCATTTT. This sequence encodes CASSPGQLNQPQHF.

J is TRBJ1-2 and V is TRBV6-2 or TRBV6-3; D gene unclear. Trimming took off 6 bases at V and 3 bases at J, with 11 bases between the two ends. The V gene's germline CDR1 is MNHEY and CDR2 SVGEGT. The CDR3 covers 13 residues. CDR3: CASSPSGDYGYTF. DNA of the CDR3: TGTGCCAGCAGCCCCTCAGGAGACTATGGCTACACCTTC.

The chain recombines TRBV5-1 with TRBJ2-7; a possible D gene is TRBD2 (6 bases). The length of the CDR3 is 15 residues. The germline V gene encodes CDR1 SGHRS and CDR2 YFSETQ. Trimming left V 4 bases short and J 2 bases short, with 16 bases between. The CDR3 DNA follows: TGCGCCAGCAGCAGCGGGCGACTAGACACCTACGAGCAGTACTTC. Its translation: CASSSGRLDTYEQYF.

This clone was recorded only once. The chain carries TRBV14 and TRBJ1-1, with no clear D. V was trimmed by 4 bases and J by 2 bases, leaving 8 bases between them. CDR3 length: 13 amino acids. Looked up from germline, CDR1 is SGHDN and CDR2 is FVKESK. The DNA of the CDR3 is TGTGCCAGCAGCCCTGCAGCAAACACTGAAGCTTTCTTT. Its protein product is CASSPAANTEAFF.

CDR3 nucleotides: TGTGCCAGCAGCGACTCTAGCGTACAGTTAGCCAAAAACATTCAGTACTTC. Translating gives CASSDSSVQLAKNIQYF. The chain uses TRBV9 and TRBJ2-4; TRBD2 is a possible D gene (6 bases). This CDR3 comprises 17 residues. The ends were cut back, 3 bases at V and 0 bases at J, with 16 bases in the middle. In germline, CDR1 is SGDLS, CDR2 YYNGEE.

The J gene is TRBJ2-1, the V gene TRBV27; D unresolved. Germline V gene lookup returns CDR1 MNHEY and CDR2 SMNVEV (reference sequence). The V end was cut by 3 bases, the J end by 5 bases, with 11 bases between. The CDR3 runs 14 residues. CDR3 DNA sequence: TGTGCCAGCAGTTTTCGGCGGAACAACAATGAGCAGTTCTTC. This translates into CASSFRRNNNEQFF.

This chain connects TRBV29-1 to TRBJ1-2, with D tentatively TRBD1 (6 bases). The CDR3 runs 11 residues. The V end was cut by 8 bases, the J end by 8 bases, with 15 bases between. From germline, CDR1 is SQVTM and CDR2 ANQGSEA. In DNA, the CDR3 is TGCAGCTCGGAGGGGGGTTACGGCTACACCTTC. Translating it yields CSSEGGYGYTF.

CDR3 DNA sequence: TGTGCCAGCAGTGAATCGGGGGCGGGGCAGCCCCAGCATTTT. It translates to CASSESGAGQPQHF. The rearrangement links TRBV6-1 to TRBJ1-5; weak D call: TRBD1 (6 bases). Germline V gene lookup returns CDR1 MNHNS and CDR2 SASEGT. The length of the CDR3 is 14 residues. Trimming left V 2 bases short and J 7 bases short, with 12 bases between.

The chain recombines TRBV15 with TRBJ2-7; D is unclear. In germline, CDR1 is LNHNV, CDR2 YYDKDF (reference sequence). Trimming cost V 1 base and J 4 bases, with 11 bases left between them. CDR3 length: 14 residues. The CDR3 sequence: CATSRGSRRYEQYF. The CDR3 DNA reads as TGTGCCACCAGCAGAGGAAGTCGAAGGTACGAGCAGTACTTC.

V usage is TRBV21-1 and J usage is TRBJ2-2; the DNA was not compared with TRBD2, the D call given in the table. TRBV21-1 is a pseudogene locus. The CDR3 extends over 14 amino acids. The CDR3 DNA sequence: TGTGCCAGCAGCAAAGGAGGAGGGACCGGGGAGCTGTTTTTT. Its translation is CASSKGGGTGELFF.

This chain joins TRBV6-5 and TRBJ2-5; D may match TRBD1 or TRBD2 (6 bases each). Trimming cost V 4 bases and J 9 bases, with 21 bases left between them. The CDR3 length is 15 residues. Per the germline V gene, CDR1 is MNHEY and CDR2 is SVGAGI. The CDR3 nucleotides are TGTGCCAGCAGTTCTGGTAGAAGGGGGGTCCTGGCCCAGTACTTC. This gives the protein CASSSGRRGVLAQYF.

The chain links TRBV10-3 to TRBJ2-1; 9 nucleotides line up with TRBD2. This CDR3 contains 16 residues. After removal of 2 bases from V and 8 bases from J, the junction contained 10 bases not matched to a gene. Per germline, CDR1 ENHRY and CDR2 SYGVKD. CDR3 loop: CAISEPGTSHQDEQFF. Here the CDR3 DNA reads TGTGCCATCAGTGAGCCCGGGACTAGCCACCAGGATGAGCAGTTCTTC.